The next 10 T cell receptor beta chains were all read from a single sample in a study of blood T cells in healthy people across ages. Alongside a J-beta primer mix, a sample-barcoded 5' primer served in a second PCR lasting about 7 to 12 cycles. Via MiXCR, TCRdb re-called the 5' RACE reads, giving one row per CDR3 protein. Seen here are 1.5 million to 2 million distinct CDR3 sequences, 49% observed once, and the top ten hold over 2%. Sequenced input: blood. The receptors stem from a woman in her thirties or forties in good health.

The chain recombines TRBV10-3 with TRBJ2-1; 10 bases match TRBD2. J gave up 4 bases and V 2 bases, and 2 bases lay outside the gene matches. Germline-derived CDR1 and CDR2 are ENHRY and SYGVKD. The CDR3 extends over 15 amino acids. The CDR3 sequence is CAISEEREGYNEQFF. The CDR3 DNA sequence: TGTGCCATCAGTGAGGAGCGGGAGGGTTACAATGAGCAGTTCTTC.

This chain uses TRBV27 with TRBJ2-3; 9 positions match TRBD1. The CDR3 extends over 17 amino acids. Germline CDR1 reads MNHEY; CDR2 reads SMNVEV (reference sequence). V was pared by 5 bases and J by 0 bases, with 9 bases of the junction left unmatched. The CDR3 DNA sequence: TGTGCCAGCAGTCCATCTCGGACAGGGGATAGCACAGATACGCAGTATTTT. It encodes CASSPSRTGDSTDTQYF.

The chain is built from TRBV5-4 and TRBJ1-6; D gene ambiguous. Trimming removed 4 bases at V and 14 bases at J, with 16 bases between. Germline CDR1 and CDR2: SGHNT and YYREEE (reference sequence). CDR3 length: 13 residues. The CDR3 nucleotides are TGTGCCAGCAGCCAGCCGACCGCGGGAACCCTCCACTTT. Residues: CASSQPTAGTLHF. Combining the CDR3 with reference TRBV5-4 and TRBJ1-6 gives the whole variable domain ETGVTQSPTHLIKTRGQQVTLRCSSQSGHNTVSWYQQALGQGPQFIFQYYREEENGRGNFPPRFSGLQFPNYSSELNVNALELDDSALYLCASSQPTAGTLHFGNGTRLTVT.

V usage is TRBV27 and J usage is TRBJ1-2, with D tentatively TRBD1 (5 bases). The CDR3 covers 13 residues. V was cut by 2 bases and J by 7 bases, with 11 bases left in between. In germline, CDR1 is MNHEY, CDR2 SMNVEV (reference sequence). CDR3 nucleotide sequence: TGTGCCAGCAGTTTAAGGGGAGCGATTGGCTACACCTTC. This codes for CASSLRGAIGYTF.

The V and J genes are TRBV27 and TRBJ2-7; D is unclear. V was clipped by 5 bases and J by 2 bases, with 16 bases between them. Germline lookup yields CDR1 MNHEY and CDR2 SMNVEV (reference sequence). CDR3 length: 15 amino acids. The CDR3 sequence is CASSTPSSGAYEQYF. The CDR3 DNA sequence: TGTGCCAGCAGTACACCCTCTTCAGGAGCCTACGAGCAGTACTTC.

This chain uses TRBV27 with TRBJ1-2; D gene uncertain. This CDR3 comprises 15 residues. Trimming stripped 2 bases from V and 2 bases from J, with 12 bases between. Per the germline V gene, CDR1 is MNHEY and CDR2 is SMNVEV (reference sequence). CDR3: CASSLRAGTNYGYTF. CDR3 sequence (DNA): TGTGCCAGCAGTTTAAGGGCCGGTACCAACTATGGCTACACCTTC.

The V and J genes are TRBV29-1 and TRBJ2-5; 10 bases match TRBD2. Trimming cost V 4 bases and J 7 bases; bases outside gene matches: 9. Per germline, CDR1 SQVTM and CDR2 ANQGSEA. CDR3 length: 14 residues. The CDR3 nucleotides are TGCAGCGTTGTTGTAGCGGGGGGTACAGGGACCCAGTACTTC. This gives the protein CSVVVAGGTGTQYF.

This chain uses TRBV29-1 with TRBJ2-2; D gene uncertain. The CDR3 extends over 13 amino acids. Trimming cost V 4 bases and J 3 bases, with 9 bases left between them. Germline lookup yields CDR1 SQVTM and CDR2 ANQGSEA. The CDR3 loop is CSVGWSHTGELFF. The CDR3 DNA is TGCAGCGTTGGTTGGTCCCACACCGGGGAGCTGTTTTTT.

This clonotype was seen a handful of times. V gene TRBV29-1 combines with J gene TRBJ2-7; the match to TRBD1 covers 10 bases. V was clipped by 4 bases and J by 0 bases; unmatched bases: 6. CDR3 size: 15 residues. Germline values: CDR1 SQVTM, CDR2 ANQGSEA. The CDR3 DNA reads TGCAGCGTTGTGGACAGGGGGAGGCCCTCCTACGAGCAGTACTTC. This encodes CSVVDRGRPSYEQYF.

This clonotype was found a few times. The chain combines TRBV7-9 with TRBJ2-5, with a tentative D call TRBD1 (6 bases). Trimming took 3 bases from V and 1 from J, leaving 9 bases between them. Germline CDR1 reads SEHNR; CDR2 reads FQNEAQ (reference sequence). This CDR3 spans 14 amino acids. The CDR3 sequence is CASSFGDIQETQYF. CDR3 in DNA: TGTGCCAGCAGCTTCGGGGACATCCAAGAGACCCAGTACTTC.